This entry lists 29 T cell receptor beta chains sequenced from one sample in a study of blood T cell repertoires in COVID-19. Clones were read by immunoSEQ multiplex PCR, and TCRdb kept only the in-frame ones, dropping some. The table shows more than 95,000 clones, with approximately 90% occurring only once. The specimen sequenced was peripheral blood. The receptors come from a human donor in a cohort sampled during active COVID-19.

V is TRBV20-1 and J is TRBJ2-3; TRBD1 might be the D (5 bases). The germline V and J ends were trimmed by 3 bases and 2 bases, with 12 bases remaining between them. The CDR3 has 14 residues. Germline V gives CDR1 DFQATT, CDR2 SNEGSKA (reference sequence). CDR3 DNA: TGCAGTGCTAGTGGCGACAGCCACACAGATACGCAGTATTTT. This gives the protein CSASGDSHTDTQYF.

This chain connects TRBV5-5 to TRBJ1-4; D unclear. Trimming left V 1 base short and J 0 bases short, with 7 bases between. Germline V gene lookup returns CDR1 SGHKS and CDR2 YYEKEE (reference sequence). The CDR3 runs to 15 residues. The CDR3 sequence is CASSLYGTTNEKLFF. CDR3 DNA: TGTGCCAGCAGCTTGTACGGGACAACTAATGAAAAACTGTTTTTT.

The V gene is TRBV15, the J gene TRBJ2-1; no reliable D call. The CDR3 totals 13 residues. V dropped 0 bases and J dropped 9 bases, with 9 bases sitting between them. Germline V gives CDR1 LNHNV, CDR2 YYDKDF (reference sequence). CDR3 in DNA: TGTGCCACCAGCAGAGATAGGAGACCTGAGCAGTTCTTC. Encoded protein: CATSRDRRPEQFF. Together with reference TRBV15 and TRBJ2-1, the CDR3 gives the full variable domain: DAMVIQNPRYQVTQFGKPVTLSCSQTLNHNVMYWYQQKSSQAPKLLFHYYDKDFNNEADTPDNFQSRRPNTSFCFLDIRSPGLGDTAMYLCATSRDRRPEQFFGPGTRLTVL.

This clone was seen once. The V gene is TRBV7-9, the J gene TRBJ2-7, with 8 bases fitting TRBD2. J lost 1 base, V lost 8 bases, and 7 bases had no gene match. The CDR3 has 14 residues. Germline loops: CDR1 SEHNR, CDR2 FQNEAQ (reference sequence). The CDR3 reads CASVNGRVSYEQYF. The DNA of the CDR3 is TGTGCCAGCGTGAACGGGAGGGTATCCTACGAGCAGTACTTC.

The chain links TRBV5-6 to TRBJ1-1, with D perhaps matching TRBD1 (5 bases). The CDR3 is 16 residues long. Germline values: CDR1 SGHDT, CDR2 YYEEEE. The germline V and J ends were trimmed by 0 bases and 4 bases, with 16 bases remaining between them. This CDR3 reads CASSLALQGYLTEAFF. For the CDR3, the DNA is TGTGCCAGCAGCTTGGCACTCCAGGGTTATCTCACTGAAGCTTTCTTT.

The chain recombines TRBV6-1 with TRBJ2-7; D perhaps matches TRBD1 (6 bases). V gave up 1 base and J gave up 5 bases, with 12 bases separating them. Looked up from germline, CDR1 is MNHNS and CDR2 is SASEGT. The CDR3 loop spans 14 amino acids. The CDR3 DNA reads as TGTGCCAGCAGTGAAGACAGGGTTATGGACGAGCAGTACTTC. Amino acids: CASSEDRVMDEQYF.

The CDR3 DNA reads TGCAGCGTTGAAGACCGAGGAGAGCGGATGAATCAGCCCCAGCATTTT. The encoded protein is CSVEDRGERMNQPQHF. V usage is TRBV29-1 and J usage is TRBJ1-5; no definite D call. The CDR3 is 16 amino acids. Trimming removed 0 bases from V and 4 bases from J, with 16 bases in between. Germline CDR1 reads SQVTM; CDR2 reads ANQGSEA.

This clone has a handful of counts. Mismatch with germline at one junction end may stem from a read error. Other DNA sequences in the same sample also yield this CDR3. The chain is built from TRBV7-7 and TRBJ2-2, with TRBD2 identical over 9 bases. Germline V gene sequence: CDR1 SSHAT, CDR2 FNYEAQ (reference sequence). This CDR3 has 16 residues. CDR3 region: CASSLTGTSSTGELFF. CDR3 in DNA: TGTGCTAGCAGCTTAACCGGGACTAGCTCCACCGGGGAGCTGTTTTTT. Filled out from reference TRBV7-7 and TRBJ2-2, the complete variable domain reads GAGVSQSPRYKVTKRGQDVTLRCDPISSHATLYWYQQALGQGPEFLTYFNYEAQPDKSGLPSDRFSAERPEGSISTLTIQRTEQRDSAMYRCASSLTGTSSTGELFFGEGSRLTVL.

The chain links TRBV5-6 to TRBJ2-2, with D possibly TRBD2 on 5 matching bases. V dropped 0 bases and J dropped 9 bases, with 9 bases sitting between them. This CDR3 contains 13 residues. Germline V gives CDR1 SGHDT, CDR2 YYEEEE. CDR3 sequence reads: CASSLVAIRELFF. As DNA, the CDR3 is TGTGCCAGCAGCTTGGTAGCGATTAGGGAGCTGTTTTTT.

This chain's CDR3 is CAISPTRVLNEQFF. The CDR3 DNA reads TGTGCCATCTCACCCACCCGGGTCCTCAATGAGCAGTTCTTC. This rearrangement joins TRBV28 to TRBJ2-1; D not certain. This CDR3 has 14 residues. V was cut by 10 bases and J by 6 bases, with 19 bases left in between. CDR1 is MDHEN and CDR2 is SYDVKM in the germline V gene.

The J gene is TRBJ1-1, the V gene TRBV19; D not resolved. Germline CDR1 reads LNHDA; CDR2 reads SQIVND (reference sequence). Trimming pared 3 bases from V and 4 bases from J, leaving 12 bases between. The CDR3 contains 14 residues. CDR3 DNA: TGTGCCAGTAGTATCCTCGGGGAGGGCACTGAAGCTTTCTTT. Translating gives CASSILGEGTEAFF.

The chain combines TRBV3-1 (or the pseudogene TRBV3-2) with TRBJ1-5, with 7 bases identical to TRBD1. CDR1 LGHDT and CDR2 YNNKEL come from the germline V gene (reference sequence). The CDR3 runs to 14 residues. V shed 4 bases, J shed 6 bases, and the junction held 6 bases outside the gene matches. CDR3 sequence (DNA): TGTGCCAGCAGCCCCCGACAGGGTAGTCAGCCCCAGCATTTT. It encodes CASSPRQGSQPQHF.

As DNA, the CDR3 is TGTGCCAGCAGCTTAAGGACTAGCGGGGCCACAGATACGCAGTATTTT. It encodes CASSLRTSGATDTQYF. The V call is TRBV5-4, the J call TRBJ2-3, with 12 bases matching TRBD2. Germline V gene data show CDR1 as SGHNT and CDR2 as YYREEE (reference sequence). The V segment lost 2 bases and the J segment 2 bases; nucleotides outside the gene matches: 3. The CDR3 is 16 residues long.

This chain links TRBV11-2 with TRBJ2-7, with 7 nucleotides matching TRBD1. Trimming removed 1 base from V and 0 bases from J; junction bases left unmatched: 9. Germline V gene lookup returns CDR1 SGHAT and CDR2 FQNNGV. The CDR3 covers 17 residues. The CDR3 bases are TGTGCCAGCAGCTTAGTAGGAACAGGGGTCAGCTCCTACGAGCAGTACTTC. As protein: CASSLVGTGVSSYEQYF.

The chain employs TRBV5-1 and TRBJ1-6, with 8 bases aligning to TRBD1. The CDR3 spans 16 residues. Germline V lookup: CDR1 SGHRS, CDR2 YFSETQ. The V and J ends lost 4 bases and 7 bases, in that order; junction bases with no gene match: 10. CDR3 amino acids: CASSETGQANNSPLHF. In DNA form, the CDR3 reads TGCGCCAGCAGCGAGACGGGACAGGCGAACAATTCACCCCTCCACTTT.

V gene TRBV24-1 combines with J gene TRBJ2-5; 7 positions match TRBD2. Looked up from germline, CDR1 is KGHDR and CDR2 is SFDVKD. V trimming: 3 bases; J trimming: 2 bases; junction bases outside the gene matches: 5. The CDR3 totals 15 residues. The CDR3 here is CATSDVGGEQETQYF. DNA of the CDR3: TGTGCCACCAGTGATGTTGGGGGGGAGCAAGAGACCCAGTACTTC.

The rearrangement links TRBV11-3 to TRBJ2-2; perhaps TRBD2 as D (5 bases). CDR3 size: 15 residues. Germline assignment: CDR1 SGHNT and CDR2 YENEEA. Trimming removed 1 base at V and 0 bases at J, with 6 bases between. The CDR3 loop is CASSLAGTNTGELFF. CDR3 DNA: TGTGCCAGCAGCTTAGCGGGGACGAACACCGGGGAGCTGTTTTTT.

This clone was picked up a small number of times. The chain couples TRBV24-1 to TRBJ2-1; D is possibly TRBD2 (6 bases). V lost 7 bases, J lost 9 bases, and 9 bases lay in between. CDR3 length: 11 residues. Germline lookup yields CDR1 KGHDR and CDR2 SFDVKD. CDR3: CATRSGGEQFF. The CDR3 nucleotides read TGTGCCACCAGGTCCGGGGGTGAGCAGTTCTTC.

The genes are TRBV7-8 and TRBJ2-3; 9 positions agree with TRBD2. This CDR3 is built from 16 residues. The germline gives CDR1 SGHVS, CDR2 FQNEAQ. V shed 3 bases, J shed 3 bases, and the junction held 7 bases outside the gene matches. CDR3 nucleotides: TGTGCCAGCAGCTTGAGGGTCCTAGCGGGGACAGATACGCAGTATTTT. Translated, it gives CASSLRVLAGTDTQYF.

This clone has only a few counts. The chain has TRBV6-1 and TRBJ1-6; 7 bases agree with TRBD1. V lost 2 bases, J lost 4 bases, and 8 bases stayed unmatched. CDR1 and CDR2 from the germline V gene are MNHNS and SASEGT. The CDR3 is made up of 17 amino acids. CDR3 DNA: TGTGCCAGCAGTGAACTCTTCAGGGGGGCTTATAATTCACCCCTCCACTTT. Translating it yields CASSELFRGAYNSPLHF.

This clone was counted a single time. This chain connects TRBV5-1 to TRBJ2-7; weak D call: TRBD1 (5 bases). V dropped 0 bases and J dropped 4 bases, with 14 bases sitting between them. The CDR3 has 15 residues. The germline gives CDR1 SGHRS, CDR2 YFSETQ. In DNA form, the CDR3 reads TGCGCCAGCAGCTTGGCCTACAGTAAGGGGTACGAGCAGTACTTC. As protein: CASSLAYSKGYEQYF.

This clone was picked up one time. The chain is built from TRBV3-1 (or the pseudogene TRBV3-2) and TRBJ2-2; TRBD2 aligns across 10 bases. The trim removed 4 bases at V and 7 bases at J, leaving 6 bases unmatched. The CDR3 totals 15 residues. Germline CDR1 LGHDT, CDR2 YNNKEL (reference sequence). The CDR3, as DNA: TGTGCCAGCAGCCCAGCTAGCGGGAGTTTCGGGGAGCTGTTTTTT. It is translated as CASSPASGSFGELFF.

The chain uses TRBV6-1 and TRBJ2-1; TRBD2 agrees at 8 bases. The V gene's germline CDR1 is MNHNS and CDR2 SASEGT. The V segment lost 7 bases and the J segment 2 bases; nucleotides outside the gene matches: 4. This CDR3 is 14 amino acids long. DNA of the CDR3: TGTGCCAGCATGGCGGGGGGAACCTACAATGAGCAGTTCTTC. It codes for CASMAGGTYNEQFF.

The chain uses TRBV2 and TRBJ2-2, with a weak D call TRBD1 (6 bases). V shed 10 bases and J shed 1 base, with 16 bases lying between them. CDR3 size: 15 residues. In germline, CDR1 is SNHLY, CDR2 FYNNEI. The CDR3 here is CATRTTGRNTGELFF. The DNA for the CDR3 is TGTGCCACGCGTACCACAGGGAGGAACACCGGGGAGCTGTTTTTT.

This chain connects TRBV4-2 to TRBJ1-5, with D possibly being TRBD1 (5 bases). The CDR3 has 16 amino acids. V was cut by 0 bases and J by 0 bases, with 9 bases left in between. CDR1 LGHNA and CDR2 YNFKEQ come from the germline V gene. The CDR3 DNA sequence: TGTGCCAGCAGCCAAGAGCAGGGCAATAGCAATCAGCCCCAGCATTTT. Encoded protein: CASSQEQGNSNQPQHF.

This chain joins TRBV11-1 and TRBJ2-5; tentatively, D is TRBD2 (6 bases). The germline V and J ends were trimmed by 5 bases and 7 bases, with 20 bases remaining between them. Germline CDR1 is SGHAT and CDR2 is FQDESV (reference sequence). CDR3 length equals 15 residues. For the CDR3, the DNA is TGTGCCAGCAGCCGACGGGACTTCCAAGAGGTGACCCAGTACTTC. Translation gives CASSRRDFQEVTQYF.

The V call is TRBV10-3, the J call TRBJ2-7, with TRBD1 as a possible D gene (6 bases). This CDR3 is 16 amino acids long. V was trimmed by 5 bases and J by 6 bases, leaving 23 bases between them. Germline lookup yields CDR1 ENHRY and CDR2 SYGVKD. The CDR3 sequence is CAISLNPTGPLSEQYF. The CDR3 coding sequence is TGTGCCATCAGTCTAAATCCGACAGGACCTCTGAGCGAGCAGTACTTC.

The chain carries TRBV5-1 and TRBJ2-1; 9 bases are a match to TRBD1. CDR3 length: 15 residues. CDR1 SGHRS and CDR2 YFSETQ come from the germline V gene. The J segment lost 6 bases and the V segment lost 7 bases, leaving 11 bases of the junction unmatched. The CDR3 is CASGTPGQGANEQFF. The DNA for the CDR3 is TGCGCCAGCGGCACCCCGGGACAGGGAGCCAATGAGCAGTTCTTC.

The V gene is TRBV11-2, the J gene TRBJ1-6, with 8 bases matching TRBD1. The length of the CDR3 is 16 residues. Unmatched junction bases numbered 4, after V lost 1 base and J lost 5 bases. Germline CDR1 is SGHAT and CDR2 is FQNNGV. The CDR3 loop is CASSLVARGHNSPLHF. The CDR3, as DNA: TGTGCCAGCAGCTTAGTTGCCAGGGGGCATAATTCACCCCTCCACTTT. Full variable domain (outside the CDR3, taken from reference TRBV11-2 and TRBJ1-6): EAGVAQSPRYKIIEKRQSVAFWCNPISGHATLYWYQQILGQGPKLLIQFQNNGVVDDSQLPKDRFSAERLKGVDSTLKIQPAKLEDSAVYLCASSLVARGHNSPLHFGNGTRLTVT.